The clone carrying this T cell receptor beta chain was counted a single time. The data were taken from a study of blood T cell repertoires in COVID-19. Using immunoSEQ multiplex PCR, the repertoire was profiled, and TCRdb retains in-frame clones only, with some absent. The sample consists of around 180,000 clones, around 88% of them appearing once. V dropped 2 bases and J dropped 6 bases, with 17 bases sitting between them. The V gene's germline CDR1 is SQVTM and CDR2 ANQGSEA. The CDR3 spans 14 residues. This rearrangement joins TRBV29-1 to TRBJ2-7, with a weak D call TRBD2 (7 bases). The TCR comes from a woman under 40 with acute or convalescent COVID-19. The sample comprised peripheral blood. CDR3 sequence reads: CSVEFRGGLFEQYF. For the CDR3, the DNA is TGCAGCGTTGAATTTAGGGGGGGCCTTTTCGAGCAGTACTTC.